These 7 T cell receptor beta chains share one sample of origin, sequenced in a study of blood T cells in healthy people across ages (dated by TCRdb to about 2015). Library prep was done by 5' RACE. The sequencing machine was an Illumina HiSeq 2500. A second PCR of roughly 6 to 12 cycles was run with a J-beta primer mix and a sample-barcoded 5' primer. Starting from the raw public reads, TCRdb applied fastp trimming at Q25, assembled clones with MiXCR and retained in-frame beta chains. Every distinct CDR3 protein forms one entry, paired with its most common genes and DNA. The sample data list fewer than 900,000 distinct CDR3 sequences, and around 45% of these were observed just once. The top ten clones comprise around a third of the sample. The sample consisted of blood. These TCRs come from an older woman in good health.

This chain links TRBV7-3 with TRBJ2-3; TRBD1 is a possible D gene (6 bases). V lost 3 bases and J lost 6, with 10 bases in between. The V gene's germline CDR1 is SGHTA and CDR2 FQGTGA. The CDR3 runs 13 residues. The CDR3 sequence: CASSFYRADTQYF. CDR3 DNA: TGTGCCAGCAGCTTTTACAGGGCGGATACGCAGTATTTT.

This clonotype was observed a few times. The V call is TRBV7-9, the J call TRBJ1-2, with D unclear. CDR1 is SEHNR, CDR2 FQNEAQ, per germline (reference sequence). The CDR3 totals 13 residues. Trimming took 3 bases from V and 3 from J, leaving 8 bases between them. CDR3 nucleotides: TGTGCCAGCAGCTTTAACGTGGACTATGGCTACACCTTC. Amino acid sequence: CASSFNVDYGYTF.

This clonotype has only a few counts. The chain combines TRBV29-1 with TRBJ1-2; possible D gene TRBD1, 5 bases. The CDR3 is 12 residues long. Germline CDR1 SQVTM, CDR2 ANQGSEA. With 7 bases removed from V and 0 bases from J, the gap between germline ends came to 9 bases. CDR3 protein: CSDGTANYGYTF. The CDR3 coding sequence is TGCAGCGACGGGACCGCTAACTATGGCTACACCTTC.

This clonotype was counted only a few times. The chain employs TRBV9 and TRBJ2-1, with a possible D match to TRBD1 (5 bases). Germline CDR1 and CDR2: SGDLS and YYNGEE. Trimming shortened V by 0 bases and J by 8 bases, and 12 bases separated the two germline ends. The CDR3 extends over 14 amino acids. CDR3 in amino acids: CASSVGQGSDEQFF. The CDR3 bases are TGTGCCAGCAGCGTAGGGCAGGGCAGCGATGAGCAGTTCTTC.

The chain uses TRBV28 and TRBJ2-1, with D maybe TRBD1 (6 bases). The CDR3 spans 13 residues. Between the trimmed V and J ends, which lost 10 bases and 3 bases, there was a span of 13 bases. Germline values: CDR1 MDHEN, CDR2 SYDVKM. CDR3 in DNA: TGTGCCACTTACAGGGATCTCTACAATGAGCAGTTCTTC. This codes for CATYRDLYNEQFF.

The genes are TRBV3-1 and TRBJ2-1; D assignment may be TRBD1 or TRBD2 (7 bases each). V lost 3 bases to trimming and J lost 13 bases, with 16 bases between them. The germline V gene has CDR1 LGHDT and CDR2 YNNKEL (reference sequence). This CDR3 contains 13 residues. The CDR3 protein is CASSHRGGASQFF. CDR3 DNA: TGTGCCAGCAGCCACAGGGGGGGGGCTAGTCAGTTCTTC.

This clonotype was observed a handful of times. The V and J genes are TRBV29-1 and TRBJ2-7; 8 nucleotides align to TRBD2. V lost 5 bases and J lost 1; bases outside the gene matches: 10. This CDR3 is 15 amino acids long. Germline CDR1 SQVTM, CDR2 ANQGSEA. Written as DNA, the CDR3 is TGCAGCGTTTCCCTCGGGGGGGGAGGTTCCTACGAGCAGTACTTC. Translation: CSVSLGGGGSYEQYF.